This T cell receptor beta chain is drawn from a study of OX40 agonist ivuxolimab in advanced cancers. Study results and limitations: Low levels of normalized T-cell clonal expansion also appeared in some nonresponders. The study found that CD8+ T cells averaged more expanded clones than CD4+.

Method: immunoSEQ multiplex PCR; TCRdb's copy keeps in-frame clones and lacks some. The sample yields tens of thousands of clones, about 87% seen once. Trimming cost V 3 bases and J 11 bases, with 10 bases left between them. Germline V gene data show CDR1 as WNHNN and CDR2 as SYGVQD (reference sequence). The CDR3 consists of 11 residues. Blood specimens came from baseline, cycle 4 day 1, and cycle 7 day 1. A word on this clone: Its target is unknown.

The rearrangement uses TRBV10-1 and TRBJ1-1, with D possibly matching TRBD1 (5 bases). This sequence was found in an adult with an advanced solid tumor such as melanoma, head and neck, liver or kidney cancer. This sample comprised CD4+ or CD8+ T cells sorted from blood, obtained in a trial of the OX40 agonist ivuxolimab. CDR3 loop: CASSDGTGAFF. The CDR3 DNA reads TGCGCCAGCAGTGACGGGACCGGGGCTTTCTTT.